Listed below are T cell receptor beta chains from one sample, sequenced in a study of blood T cells in healthy people across ages. TCRdb fed the 5' RACE reads into MiXCR, producing one record per CDR3 protein. The table lists 500,000 to 550,000 distinct CDR3 sequences, about 25% of them singletons. The sample was also reused in another study, on T cells of mothers and their children.

The sample was blood. Source of these receptors: a boy aged 10-17 years in good health. The CDR3 runs from the conserved cysteine through the conserved F or W. Fields, in order: D gene, J gene, clone size, V gene, CDR3 protein, CDR3 DNA. The D gene is left open where the match is weak. Clone size is not always given. Where it is, it says once, few, many or a class for expanded clones.

>.|TRBJ2-3|many|TRBV28
CASSLGTEGDTQYF
TGTGCCAGCAGTTTGGGGACGGAGGGTGATACGCAGTATTTT
>TRBD1|TRBJ2-5|few|TRBV11-2
CASSLGGTDQETQYF
TGTGCCAGCAGCTTAGGGGGGACAGACCAAGAGACCCAGTACTTC
>TRBD1|TRBJ2-7|.|TRBV28
CASSPRQGAWEYEQYF
TGTGCCAGCAGTCCGCGACAGGGGGCGTGGGAGTACGAGCAGTACTTC
>.|TRBJ2-3|.|TRBV6-1
CASSPFPLTTGRIDTQYF
TGTGCCAGCAGCCCTTTCCCCCTTACGACTGGACGAATCGATACGCAGTATTTT
>TRBD2|TRBJ2-7|few|TRBV20-1
CSAEESGRDSYEQYF
TGCAGTGCAGAGGAAAGCGGGAGGGACTCCTACGAGCAGTACTTC
>.|TRBJ2-7|.|TRBV28
CASSRPISGSYEQYF
TGTGCCAGCAGCAGACCAATCAGCGGGTCCTACGAGCAGTACTTC
>.|TRBJ1-4|many|TRBV9
CASSVGRRATNEKLFF
TGTGCCAGCAGCGTAGGGAGACGGGCAACTAATGAAAAACTGTTTTTT
>TRBD2|TRBJ2-1|.|TRBV11-2
CASSLDSLAGGRGEQFF
TGTGCCAGCAGCTTAGATTCCCTAGCGGGAGGCCGTGGTGAGCAGTTCTTC
>.|TRBJ1-2|.|TRBV19
CASNPGHNYGYTF
TGTGCCAGTAATCCGGGACACAACTATGGCTACACCTTC
>.|TRBJ2-5|.|TRBV4-2
CASSQEGGLETQYF
TGTGCCAGCAGCCAAGAAGGAGGGCTGGAGACCCAGTACTTC
>TRBD2|TRBJ2-1|.|TRBV29-1
CSVDLLAGEGLEQFF
TGCAGCGTTGATCTACTAGCGGGAGAAGGTCTGGAGCAGTTCTTC
>TRBD2|TRBJ2-5|few|TRBV4-1
CASSPGRARRETQYF
TGCGCCAGCAGCCCTGGGAGGGCTCGAAGGGAGACCCAGTACTTC
>.|TRBJ2-1|few|TRBV4-3
CASSQDLRTTKYNEQFF
TGCGCCAGCAGCCAAGATCTGAGAACCACTAAGTACAATGAGCAGTTCTTC